Presented here are 16 T cell receptor beta chains from one specimen sequenced in a study of monozygotic twins with inflammatory bowel disease. TCRdb re-called the 5' RACE reads; one entry per CDR3 protein, DNA not given. The specimen's table records 95,000 to 110,000 distinct CDR3 sequences. Sequencing used blood. The receptors stem from a human donor with ulcerative colitis or Crohn's disease, or a healthy co-twin of an affected twin (not recorded which).

V usage is TRBV19 and J usage is TRBJ2-4; with no DNA, the TCRdb D assignment of TRBD1 cannot be verified. This CDR3 region has 15 residues. Per germline, CDR1 LNHDA and CDR2 SQIVND (reference sequence). CDR3 amino acids: CASSRTDRGYDIQYF.

The gene calls are TRBV12-3 or TRBV12-4 and TRBJ2-7; as DNA is missing, the TRBD1 call by TCRdb cannot be tested. This CDR3 spans 13 amino acids. This chain's CDR3 is CASSTVGAYEQYF.

The chain has TRBV12-3 or TRBV12-4 and TRBJ2-1; TCRdb's D gene call, TRBD1, goes unchecked for lack of DNA. The CDR3 has 16 amino acids. The CDR3 is CASSSGTGERGNEQFF.

This chain connects TRBV12-3 or TRBV12-4 to TRBJ2-1; TCRdb's D gene call, TRBD2, goes unchecked for lack of DNA. The CDR3 covers 11 residues. CDR3 sequence reads: CASSLKAGQFF.

This CDR3 is CASSLATGGAFF. The chain joins TRBV7-9 to TRBJ1-1. Germline CDR1 is SEHNR and CDR2 is FQNEAQ (reference sequence). The CDR3 is made up of 12 amino acids.

The chain couples TRBV20-1 to TRBJ2-5. CDR3 length equals 11 residues. Germline V gene sequence: CDR1 DFQATT, CDR2 SNEGSKA (reference sequence). The CDR3 spells CRRHKLETQYF.

The chain combines TRBV7-2 with TRBJ2-3; TCRdb reports TRBD2, a call that lacks DNA to check it against. CDR3 length: 12 amino acids. Germline loops: CDR1 SGHTA, CDR2 FQGNSA. CDR3 amino acids: CASSGGADTQYF.

V usage is TRBV6-1 and J usage is TRBJ2-1; as DNA is missing, the TRBD2 call by TCRdb cannot be tested. The CDR3 is 15 amino acids. CDR1 is MNHNS, CDR2 SASEGT, per germline. CDR3 loop: CASSGGDRSYNEQFF.

The J gene is TRBJ2-5, the V gene TRBV12-5; TCRdb gives TRBD1 as the D gene, but with no DNA this cannot be confirmed. The CDR3 is made up of 18 amino acids. Germline lookup yields CDR1 LGHNT and CDR2 FRNRAP. The CDR3 reads CASGFGTPDRGRQETQYF.

V gene TRBV6-1 combines with J gene TRBJ1-2. The CDR3 has 14 residues. Germline lookup yields CDR1 MNHNS and CDR2 SASEGT. CDR3 loop: CASNLSGGIYGYTF.

The V gene is TRBV11-2, the J gene TRBJ2-1. In germline, CDR1 is SGHAT, CDR2 FQNNGV. This CDR3 contains 16 residues. CDR3: CASSRIGGRAYNEQFF.

The chain carries TRBV20-1 and TRBJ2-1. Germline CDR1 and CDR2: DFQATT and SNEGSKA (reference sequence). The CDR3 loop spans 13 amino acids. CDR3 region: CSASKERDNEQFF.

The rearrangement links TRBV28 to TRBJ2-1. The CDR3 is 15 amino acids. The germline V gene encodes CDR1 MDHEN and CDR2 SYDVKM. CDR3 protein: CASSPKFGAYNEQFF.

V usage is TRBV30 and J usage is TRBJ2-7; the D call of TRBD1 rests on TCRdb alone, since no DNA is present to check it. Germline V gene data show CDR1 as GTSNPN and CDR2 as SVGIG (reference sequence). The CDR3 loop spans 13 amino acids. The CDR3 here is CAGRGIQGYEQYF. Based on the CDR3 plus reference TRBV30 and TRBJ2-7, the full variable domain is SQTIHQWPATLVQPVGSPLSLECTVEGTSNPNLYWYRQAAGRGLQLLFYSVGIGQISSEVPQNLSASRPQDRQFILSSKKLLLSDSGFYLCAGRGIQGYEQYFGPGTRLTVT.

The rearrangement joins TRBV6-2 or TRBV6-3 to TRBJ2-7; TCRdb returns TRBD2, unconfirmable since there is no DNA. This CDR3 has 15 amino acids. Germline lookup yields CDR1 MNHEY and CDR2 SVGEGT. CDR3 residues: CASRPTSGGSYEQYF.

The chain carries TRBV2 and TRBJ2-4; TCRdb's D call, TRBD1, is unchecked because there is no DNA. The germline CDR1 and CDR2 sequences are SNHLY and FYNNEI. This CDR3 region has 13 residues. CDR3 sequence reads: CASTDDRENIQYF.